What follows are 25 T cell receptor beta chains derived from one specimen sequenced in a study of blood T cell repertoires in COVID-19. Libraries were prepared by immunoSEQ multiplex PCR; TCRdb keeps only in-frame clonotypes and omits some of them. Of 300,000 to 350,000 clones listed, over 70% are singletons. Sequenced: peripheral blood. Receptors originate from a man aged 30 to 39 with active or convalescent COVID-19.

The chain links TRBV12-5 to TRBJ1-4; a weak D match, TRBD1 (5 bases). This CDR3 is built from 15 residues. CDR1 and CDR2 (germline): LGHNT, FRNRAP. Trimming shortened V by 2 bases and J by 4 bases, and 11 bases separated the two germline ends. The chain's CDR3 is CASGLSTVVNEKLFF. For the CDR3, the DNA is TGTGCTAGTGGTTTGTCGACAGTTGTTAATGAAAAACTGTTTTTT.

V usage is TRBV14 and J usage is TRBJ1-3; 7 bases map to TRBD1. V lost 4 bases, J lost 3 bases, and 9 bases stayed unmatched. The CDR3 runs 16 residues. Germline assignment: CDR1 SGHDN and CDR2 FVKESK. The CDR3: CASSLLRGVGGNTIYF. DNA of the CDR3: TGTGCCAGCAGCCTCCTCAGGGGGGTCGGTGGAAACACCATATATTTT.

This clone was seen only once. The chain uses TRBV19 and TRBJ2-3; D ambiguous. The germline V gene has CDR1 LNHDA and CDR2 SQIVND (reference sequence). CDR3 length equals 14 residues. The V end lost 7 bases, the J end lost 3 bases, and 14 bases lay between the germline ends. CDR3 nucleotide sequence: TGTGCCAGTAAGGCTCAGCAGAGGACAGATACGCAGTATTTT. It is translated as CASKAQQRTDTQYF.

The rearrangement joins TRBV6-5 to TRBJ1-1; 7 positions agree with TRBD1. V trimming: 6 bases; J trimming: 5 bases; junction bases outside the gene matches: 0. This CDR3 spans 11 amino acids. The germline V gene encodes CDR1 MNHEY and CDR2 SVGAGI. CDR3: CASSRGTEAFF. The CDR3 DNA sequence: TGTGCCAGCAGCAGGGGGACTGAAGCTTTCTTT.

The chain carries TRBV7-2 and TRBJ2-3, with TRBD2 as a possible D gene (6 bases). The ends were cut back, 5 bases at V and 6 bases at J, with 21 bases in the middle. From germline, CDR1 is SGHTA and CDR2 FQGNSA. The CDR3 has 16 residues. The CDR3 region has the DNA TGTGCCAGCAGCGCGGGGATATCCGGCACAGCTGATACGCAGTATTTT. This sequence encodes CASSAGISGTADTQYF.

V usage is TRBV24-1 and J usage is TRBJ2-1, with a possible D match to TRBD1 (5 bases). V lost 0 bases to trimming and J lost 12 bases, with 20 bases between them. The CDR3 covers 16 residues. CDR1 is KGHDR, CDR2 SFDVKD, per germline. CDR3 DNA: TGTGCCACCAGTGATTTGCGGCAAGGGGCTAGGGGTGGGCAGTTCTTC. It yields the protein CATSDLRQGARGGQFF.

The V call is TRBV19, the J call TRBJ2-5; weak D call: TRBD2 (6 bases). V lost 2 bases, J lost 4 bases, and 11 bases lay in between. The CDR3 totals 14 residues. CDR1 LNHDA and CDR2 SQIVND come from the germline V gene (reference sequence). The DNA of the CDR3 is TGTGCCAGTAGTATACTATGGGGGGTAGAGACCCAGTACTTC. It encodes CASSILWGVETQYF.

This clone was seen more than once but under ten times. Mismatch with germline at one junction end may stem from a read error. The chain couples TRBV6-2 or TRBV6-3 to TRBJ1-4; 8 bases are shared with TRBD1. Germline V gives CDR1 MNHEY, CDR2 SVGEGT. This CDR3 is 12 amino acids long. The CDR3 DNA is TGTGCCAGCAGTTTGGGGACGACGGACAGGGAATTT. Translated, it gives CASSLGTTDREF.

The chain uses TRBV24-1 and TRBJ1-5; the D is unclear. CDR3 size: 13 residues. Germline CDR1 and CDR2: KGHDR and SFDVKD. Trimming removed 10 bases from V and 0 bases from J, with 9 bases in between. The CDR3 reads CATQRDSNQPQHF. The CDR3 nucleotides are TGTGCCACACAGAGGGATAGCAATCAGCCCCAGCATTTT.

The chain carries TRBV28 and TRBJ2-7, with D possibly TRBD2 on 6 matching bases. The germline V and J ends were trimmed by 0 bases and 4 bases, with 13 bases remaining between them. The CDR3 consists of 15 residues. Germline V lookup: CDR1 MDHEN, CDR2 SYDVKM. The CDR3 coding sequence is TGTGCCAGCAGTTTATGGATTAGCGGCCCTTACGAGCAGTACTTC. It specifies CASSLWISGPYEQYF.

V is TRBV5-1 and J is TRBJ1-2; perhaps TRBD1 as D (5 bases). Germline V gene data show CDR1 as SGHRS and CDR2 as YFSETQ. V was cut by 0 bases and J by 7 bases, with 13 bases left in between. CDR3 length equals 14 residues. The CDR3 loop reads CASSLAAGNTGYTF. CDR3 in DNA: TGCGCCAGCAGCTTGGCCGCAGGGAATACTGGCTACACCTTC.

Regarding this clone: A read error may account for a junction end that differs from germline. The V call is TRBV2, the J call TRBJ2-1; D remains ambiguous. CDR1 is SNHLY, CDR2 FYNNEI, per germline. The CDR3 consists of 15 residues. The CDR3 DNA reads as TGTGCCAGCAGTGAAGCTGAGTACTCCTTCAATGAGCAGTTCTTC. Amino acid sequence: CASSEAEYSFNEQFF.

The V gene is TRBV27, the J gene TRBJ1-2, with 12 bases lining up with TRBD1. Germline CDR1 reads MNHEY; CDR2 reads SMNVEV (reference sequence). V gave up 4 bases and J gave up 3 bases; unmatched junction bases: 6. The CDR3 runs to 16 residues. CDR3 residues: CASSWGGTGGYYGYTF. The CDR3 nucleotides read TGTGCCAGCAGTTGGGGAGGGACAGGGGGCTACTATGGCTACACCTTC.

J is TRBJ1-1 and V is TRBV6-4; 11 bases map to TRBD1. This CDR3 contains 17 residues. V was clipped by 5 bases and J by 1 base; unmatched bases: 9. Per the germline V gene, CDR1 is MRHNA and CDR2 is SNTAGT. The CDR3 here is CASSPSGTGGWNTEAFF. In DNA form, the CDR3 reads TGTGCCAGCAGTCCCTCGGGGACAGGGGGTTGGAACACTGAAGCTTTCTTT.

Concerning this clone: An end of the junction does not agree with germline; a read error may underlie this. Other DNA sequences from this sample encode an identical CDR3 as well. V usage is TRBV7-9 and J usage is TRBJ1-2; D call uncertain. Germline V lookup: CDR1 SEHNR, CDR2 FQNEAQ (reference sequence). This CDR3 comprises 15 residues. The CDR3 region is CASSSYSGANYGYTF. The CDR3 coding sequence is TGTGCCAGTAGCTCTTACTCTGGAGCTAACTATGGCTACACCTTC.

The chain carries TRBV19 and TRBJ1-5; tentatively, D is TRBD1 (5 bases). CDR3 length equals 13 residues. The V and J ends lost 5 bases and 4 bases respectively, with 9 bases between them. Germline-derived CDR1 and CDR2 are LNHDA and SQIVND (reference sequence). The DNA of the CDR3 is TGTGCCAGTAGTCTCGACAGAAATCAGCCCCAGCATTTT. Translated, it gives CASSLDRNQPQHF.

The rearrangement uses TRBV9 and TRBJ2-5; D gene uncertain. Per germline, CDR1 SGDLS and CDR2 YYNGEE. The length of the CDR3 is 13 residues. V dropped 3 bases and J dropped 5 bases, with 11 bases sitting between them. The CDR3 nucleotides are TGTGCCAGCAGCGGGAGCCCTTCGGAGACCCAGTACTTC. Translating gives CASSGSPSETQYF.

The chain employs TRBV7-9 and TRBJ1-5, with a weak D call TRBD1 (6 bases). The CDR3 length is 14 residues. The V gene lost 1 base and the J gene lost 7 bases, with 11 bases spanning the gap. The germline CDR1 and CDR2 sequences are SEHNR and FQNEAQ (reference sequence). CDR3: CASSLVGAGQPQHF. CDR3 nucleotide sequence: TGTGCCAGCAGCTTAGTGGGGGCCGGACAGCCCCAGCATTTT.

The J gene is TRBJ2-2, the V gene TRBV7-7; 9 bases line up with TRBD2. CDR3 length equals 16 residues. The germline gives CDR1 SSHAT, CDR2 FNYEAQ (reference sequence). The V gene end was trimmed by 1 base and the J gene end by 2 bases; junction bases not matched to a gene: 2. The CDR3 protein is CASSLGLAGNTGELFF. The CDR3 DNA is TGTGCCAGCAGCTTAGGTCTAGCGGGAAACACCGGGGAGCTGTTTTTT.

The rearrangement joins TRBV28 to TRBJ2-5; a possible D gene is TRBD2 (6 bases). V was cut by 3 bases and J by 1 base, with 12 bases left in between. CDR3 length equals 15 residues. CDR1 MDHEN and CDR2 SYDVKM come from the germline V gene. The CDR3 sequence: CASSLTGARQETQYF. CDR3 nucleotide sequence: TGTGCCAGCAGTTTGACGGGAGCCCGCCAAGAGACCCAGTACTTC. Supplemented by reference TRBV28 and TRBJ2-5, the full variable domain reads DVKVTQSSRYLVKRTGEKVFLECVQDMDHENMFWYRQDPGLGLRLIYFSYDVKMKEKGDIPEGYSVSREKKERFSLILESASTNQTSMYLCASSLTGARQETQYFGPGTRLLVL.

The chain links TRBV4-3 to TRBJ2-1, with 10 bases lining up with TRBD2. CDR3 length: 18 residues. V lost 1 base, J lost 3 bases, and 9 bases stayed unmatched. Germline CDR1 is LGHNA and CDR2 is YSLEER. In DNA, the CDR3 is TGCGCCAGCAGCCAAGCCCCCTTCCTAGCGGGAGTCTACAATGAGCAGTTCTTC. This sequence encodes CASSQAPFLAGVYNEQFF.

In this sample, this clone turned up once. The chain uses TRBV7-2 and TRBJ2-2; tentatively, D is TRBD1 (5 bases). Trimming took off 4 bases at V and 7 bases at J, with 19 bases between the two ends. This CDR3 comprises 16 residues. Germline assignment: CDR1 SGHTA and CDR2 FQGNSA. CDR3: CASSYPGARIRGELFF. CDR3 nucleotides: TGTGCCAGCAGCTACCCTGGGGCCAGAATTCGCGGGGAGCTGTTTTTT.

The chain uses TRBV6-2 or TRBV6-3 and TRBJ2-1; TRBD2 matches at 8 bases. V lost 5 bases, J lost 10 bases, and 10 bases stayed unmatched. Germline values: CDR1 MNHEY, CDR2 SVGEGT. The CDR3 contains 14 residues. The CDR3 here is CASSGPGLVIEQFF. For the CDR3, the DNA is TGTGCCAGCAGTGGGCCGGGACTAGTGATCGAGCAGTTCTTC.

The chain carries TRBV7-2 and TRBJ1-1; perhaps TRBD1 as D (6 bases). The CDR3 spans 15 residues. CDR1 is SGHTA and CDR2 is FQGNSA in the germline V gene. V gave up 4 bases and J gave up 0 bases, with 12 bases separating them. The CDR3 is CASSYLQGMNTEAFF. The CDR3 region has the DNA TGTGCCAGCAGCTACCTACAGGGCATGAACACTGAAGCTTTCTTT.

The chain couples TRBV4-1 to TRBJ2-7, with D perhaps TRBD1 (7 bases). The germline V and J ends were trimmed by 2 bases and 2 bases, with 19 bases remaining between them. This CDR3 contains 17 residues. The germline V gene encodes CDR1 MGHRA and CDR2 YSYEKL. The CDR3 loop reads CASSQSFGTAGAYEQYF. The CDR3 nucleotides are TGCGCCAGCAGCCAATCCTTCGGGACAGCGGGCGCCTACGAGCAGTACTTC.